This TCR beta chain was profiled in a study of T cell responses to AZD1222 COVID-19 vaccine. Broader study findings: Most donors were white British and more were female, and clonal diversity was possibly underestimated. Repertoires were obtained only post-peak T cell response. Baseline antibody screening turned up just a handful of seropositive AZD1222 recipients.

Concerning this clone itself: Its antigen remains unidentified.

The CDR3 spans 13 residues. Trimming removed 5 bases at V and 5 bases at J, with 12 bases between. Germline V lookup: CDR1 SGHVS, CDR2 FQNEAQ. Clones were sequenced by immunoSEQ multiplex PCR, and TCRdb holds only the in-frame ones, with some missing. Altogether 140,000 to 150,000 clones are present, roughly 90% being singletons, with the ten largest covering 1.9%. V is TRBV7-8 and J is TRBJ1-1; possible D gene TRBD1, 5 bases. Sequences were derived from peripheral blood, sampled 28 days after the second AZD1222 dose. This clonotype was sampled from an adult who received the AZD1222 COVID-19 vaccine. The CDR3: CASSIRGMTEAFF. CDR3 nucleotide sequence: TGTGCCAGCAGCATTCGGGGGATGACTGAAGCTTTCTTT. Complete variable domain (other parts from reference TRBV7-8 and TRBJ1-1): GAGVSQSPRYKVAKRGQDVALRCDPISGHVSLFWYQQALGQGPEFLTYFQNEAQLDKSGLPSDRFFAERPEGSVSTLKIQRTQQEDSAVYLCASSIRGMTEAFFGQGTRLTVV.